One and the same sample provided the 24 T cell receptor beta chains below, sequenced in a study of blood T cells in healthy people across ages. PCR was performed a second time for about 7 to 11 cycles using a sample-barcoded 5' primer and a J-beta primer mix. TCRdb recomputed calls from the 5' RACE reads with MiXCR, one row per CDR3 protein. In the table there are about 620,000 distinct CDR3 sequences, 52% of which are singletons. Sequencing was performed on blood. These receptors were collected from a woman older than 75 in good health.

CDR3 DNA sequence: TGTGCCAGCAGTTTAGCGGAGTCCGCTGAGCAGTTCTTC. Amino acid sequence: CASSLAESAEQFF. The chain links TRBV12-3 or TRBV12-4 to TRBJ2-1; D ambiguous. V lost 0 bases, J lost 9 bases, and 9 bases lay in between. The CDR3 consists of 13 residues.

The table lists this clonotype with many counts. CDR3 sequence (DNA): TGTGCCACCAGCAGGGGGACAGCTCTCACAGATACGCAGTATTTT. Its translation is CATSRGTALTDTQYF. The chain joins TRBV15 to TRBJ2-3; 7 bases agree with TRBD1. Trimming at V came to 3 bases and at J to 2 bases, leaving 5 bases not matched to a gene. The germline V gene has CDR1 LNHNV and CDR2 YYDKDF (reference sequence). The CDR3 is 15 residues long.

In its sample, this clonotype was seen a few times. The genes are TRBV20-1 and TRBJ2-2; TRBD1 aligns across 10 bases. V shed 3 bases, J shed 3 bases, and the junction held 7 bases outside the gene matches. The CDR3 has 16 residues. Germline values: CDR1 DFQATT, CDR2 SNEGSKA (reference sequence). The CDR3 nucleotides read TGCAGTGCTAGGAAAGCCGGGACAGGGGACACCGGGGAGCTGTTTTTT. It yields the protein CSARKAGTGDTGELFF.

This clonotype was detected only a few times. The J gene is TRBJ2-7, the V gene TRBV27, with 13 nucleotides matching TRBD2. The V and J ends lost 5 bases and 2 bases, in that order; junction bases with no gene match: 6. CDR3 length equals 16 residues. Germline-derived CDR1 and CDR2 are MNHEY and SMNVEV (reference sequence). CDR3 DNA sequence: TGTGCCAGCAGTCCAGGGACTAGCGGGATCACCTACGAGCAGTACTTC. It encodes CASSPGTSGITYEQYF.

The chain carries TRBV15 and TRBJ2-5; D possibly corresponds to TRBD2 (6 bases). Trimming took 2 bases from V and 5 from J, leaving 15 bases between them. This CDR3 comprises 15 residues. Germline V gene lookup returns CDR1 LNHNV and CDR2 YYDKDF (reference sequence). The CDR3 DNA sequence: TGTGCCACCAGCAGACGGACTATCAGCGGGGAGACCCAGTACTTC. This sequence encodes CATSRRTISGETQYF.

This clonotype was detected once. A much more abundant neighbour one base away suggests this may be a read error. This chain connects TRBV11-2 to TRBJ2-5, with 8 bases fitting TRBD1. From germline, CDR1 is SGHAT and CDR2 FQNNGV. V lost 3 bases and J lost 11; bases outside the gene matches: 20. The length of the CDR3 is 17 residues. CDR3 amino acids: CASSFSGGEGRLNEQYF. DNA for the CDR3: TGTGCCAGCAGCTTCTCAGGGGGCGAAGGGCGATTAAATGAGCAGTACTTC.

On this clonotype: Germline and junction disagree at one end, which may indicate a read error. V gene TRBV5-1 combines with J gene TRBJ1-5; no definite D call. The V gene's germline CDR1 is SGHRS and CDR2 YFSETQ. This CDR3 region has 13 residues. The CDR3 DNA reads TGCGCCAGCAGGGCGGATAGCAAGCAGCCCCAGCATTTT. Protein: CASRADSKQPQHF.

This clonotype was seen once. The V call is TRBV24-1, the J call TRBJ2-5; 10 positions match TRBD2. Trimming cost V 4 bases and J 3 bases; bases outside gene matches: 4. This CDR3 spans 15 amino acids. Per germline, CDR1 KGHDR and CDR2 SFDVKD. CDR3 sequence reads: CATSEIAGGKETQYF. CDR3 DNA sequence: TGTGCCACCAGTGAAATAGCGGGGGGAAAAGAGACCCAGTACTTC.

The chain recombines TRBV5-1 with TRBJ2-1, with no clear D. Per the germline V gene, CDR1 is SGHRS and CDR2 is YFSETQ. Trimming stripped 2 bases from V and 1 base from J, with 7 bases between. The CDR3 is 14 residues long. The DNA for the CDR3 is TGCGCCAGCAGCTTTGCCCAATCCTACAATGAGCAGTTCTTC. Translated, it gives CASSFAQSYNEQFF.

The chain uses TRBV27 and TRBJ2-7; D possibly corresponds to TRBD1 (7 bases). The CDR3 covers 16 residues. CDR1 is MNHEY, CDR2 SMNVEV, per germline (reference sequence). Trimming removed 3 bases at V and 0 bases at J, with 15 bases between. The CDR3 reads CASSFSGDSLSYEQYF. The CDR3, as DNA: TGTGCCAGCAGTTTCTCGGGGGACAGCCTCTCCTACGAGCAGTACTTC.

This clonotype was seen just once. This may come from a read error, since a much larger clone is one base off. The chain joins TRBV7-2 to TRBJ2-3, with D hard to call. Germline CDR1 and CDR2: SGHTA and FQGNSA. V gave up 8 bases and J gave up 6 bases, with 9 bases separating them. The CDR3 consists of 11 residues. CDR3 loop: CTSRSRDTQYF. The CDR3, as DNA: TGTACCAGCCGAAGCCGGGATACGCAGTATTTT.

This clonotype was detected ten times or more. The rearrangement uses TRBV18 and TRBJ1-4; the match to TRBD1 covers 8 bases. Germline V CDR1 and CDR2: KGHSH, LQKENI. V shed 3 bases, J shed 7 bases, and the junction held 4 bases outside the gene matches. The CDR3 has 14 residues. The CDR3 DNA sequence: TGTGCCAGCTCACCCGACAGGGGTGGTGAAAAACTGTTTTTT. Its translation: CASSPDRGGEKLFF.

This clonotype was recorded at least ten times. V and J are TRBV5-1 and TRBJ2-3; 10 nucleotides match TRBD2. There are 16 residues in the CDR3. Germline values: CDR1 SGHRS, CDR2 YFSETQ. The V segment lost 4 bases and the J segment 3 bases; nucleotides outside the gene matches: 8. In DNA form, the CDR3 reads TGCGCCAGCAGCCTAACTCTAGCGGGAGAAACAGATACGCAGTATTTT. Translated, it gives CASSLTLAGETDTQYF.

Ten or more counts support this clonotype. V is TRBV20-1 and J is TRBJ2-1; no definite D call. V lost 0 bases to trimming and J lost 9 bases, with 9 bases between them. The CDR3 has 12 amino acids. Looked up from germline, CDR1 is DFQATT and CDR2 is SNEGSKA (reference sequence). The CDR3 sequence is CSAREVRSEQFF. DNA for the CDR3: TGCAGTGCTAGAGAGGTGAGGAGTGAGCAGTTCTTC.

This clonotype was seen ten or more times. The gene calls are TRBV5-1 and TRBJ1-5; D is undetermined. Germline values: CDR1 SGHRS, CDR2 YFSETQ. This CDR3 region has 15 residues. The germline V and J ends were trimmed by 0 bases and 1 base, with 8 bases remaining between them. CDR3 protein: CASSLGLGSNQPQHF. CDR3 in DNA: TGCGCCAGCAGCTTGGGGCTGGGAAGCAATCAGCCCCAGCATTTT.

V and J are TRBV20-1 and TRBJ2-1; 11 bases match TRBD2. The CDR3 runs 17 residues. V was pared by 0 bases and J by 1 base, with 5 bases of the junction left unmatched. Germline lookup yields CDR1 DFQATT and CDR2 SNEGSKA (reference sequence). CDR3 sequence: CSARDNLAGGSYNEQFF. CDR3 nucleotide sequence: TGCAGTGCTAGAGATAACCTAGCGGGAGGTTCCTACAATGAGCAGTTCTTC.

The chain uses TRBV2 and TRBJ2-7, with no clear D. V was cut by 7 bases and J by 3 bases, with 7 bases left in between. This CDR3 contains 11 residues. Germline V gene data show CDR1 as SNHLY and CDR2 as FYNNEI. The CDR3 coding sequence is TGTGCCAGCACGGCAGGCTACGAGCAGTACTTC. Residues: CASTAGYEQYF.

This clonotype was detected ten times or more. The chain has TRBV7-8 and TRBJ2-1, with 9 bases lining up with TRBD2. The V gene end was trimmed by 4 bases and the J gene end by 6 bases; junction bases not matched to a gene: 7. The germline gives CDR1 SGHVS, CDR2 FQNEAQ. The CDR3 consists of 15 residues. The CDR3 here is CASSSLAGSGNEQFF. The CDR3 bases are TGTGCCAGCAGCTCGCTAGCGGGATCGGGCAATGAGCAGTTCTTC.

This chain links TRBV5-1 with TRBJ1-3; no firm D call. This CDR3 spans 16 amino acids. V was shortened by 0 bases and J by 0 bases, with 10 bases between the two germline ends. The germline V gene encodes CDR1 SGHRS and CDR2 YFSETQ. The chain's CDR3 is CASSLGQLISGNTIYF. The CDR3 region has the DNA TGCGCCAGCAGCTTGGGGCAGCTAATCTCTGGAAACACCATATATTTT.

The chain is built from TRBV7-2 and TRBJ2-7; 8 nucleotides align to TRBD2. V lost 1 base, J lost 7 bases, and 6 bases stayed unmatched. This CDR3 has 14 amino acids. Germline CDR1 reads SGHTA; CDR2 reads FQGNSA. The CDR3 coding sequence is TGTGCCAGCAGCTTAGGACATTCGGGGGGGGAGCAGTACTTC. This encodes CASSLGHSGGEQYF.

The rearrangement joins TRBV18 to TRBJ2-7, with D unclear. This CDR3 has 13 residues. Trimming took off 2 bases at V and 0 bases at J, with 5 bases between the two ends. The V gene's germline CDR1 is KGHSH and CDR2 LQKENI. In nucleotides, the CDR3 is TGTGCCAGCTCACCATATGCCTCCTACGAGCAGTACTTC. Protein: CASSPYASYEQYF.

Comments on this clonotype: A much larger clone sits a single nucleotide away, making a read error possible. The rearrangement uses TRBV12-3 or TRBV12-4 and TRBJ2-1; 7 positions match TRBD2. CDR3 length equals 15 residues. CDR3 bases: TGTACCAGCAGGAGGTGGGAGGGGTCCTACAATGAGCAGTTCTTC. Its translation is CTSRRWEGSYNEQFF.

This clonotype occurred many times. V gene TRBV7-9 combines with J gene TRBJ1-2, with D perhaps matching TRBD1 (5 bases). Trimming shortened V by 6 bases and J by 3 bases, and 14 bases separated the two germline ends. The CDR3 length is 14 residues. Germline V CDR1 and CDR2: SEHNR, FQNEAQ (reference sequence). For the CDR3, the DNA is TGTGCCAGCAGGAATGGGACGCGGGACTATGGCTACACCTTC. Translation: CASRNGTRDYGYTF.

With regard to this clonotype: With a much larger clone just one base away, this may be a read error. V gene TRBV3-1 combines with J gene TRBJ2-2, with a possible D match to TRBD2 (6 bases). Germline V gene lookup returns CDR1 LGHDT and CDR2 YNNKEL (reference sequence). The CDR3 is 15 amino acids. The CDR3 loop is CASSQVGSATGGLFF. The CDR3, as DNA: TGTGCCAGCAGCCAAGTAGGCAGTGCCACCGGGGGGCTGTTTTTT.